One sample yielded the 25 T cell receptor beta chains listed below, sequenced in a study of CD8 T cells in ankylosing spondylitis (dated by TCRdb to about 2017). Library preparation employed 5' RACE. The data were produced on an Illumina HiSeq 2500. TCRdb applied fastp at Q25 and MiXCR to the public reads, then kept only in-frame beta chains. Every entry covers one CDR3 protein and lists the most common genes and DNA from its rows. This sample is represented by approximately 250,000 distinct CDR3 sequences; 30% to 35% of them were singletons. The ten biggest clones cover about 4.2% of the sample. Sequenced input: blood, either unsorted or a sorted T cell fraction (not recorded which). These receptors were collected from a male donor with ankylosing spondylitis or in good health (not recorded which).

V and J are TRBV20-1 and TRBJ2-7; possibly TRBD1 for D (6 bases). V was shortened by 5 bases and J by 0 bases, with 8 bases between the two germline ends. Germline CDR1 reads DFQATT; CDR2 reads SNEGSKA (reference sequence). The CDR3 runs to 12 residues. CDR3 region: CSAWTDSYEQYF. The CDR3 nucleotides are TGCAGTGCTTGGACAGACTCCTACGAGCAGTACTTC.

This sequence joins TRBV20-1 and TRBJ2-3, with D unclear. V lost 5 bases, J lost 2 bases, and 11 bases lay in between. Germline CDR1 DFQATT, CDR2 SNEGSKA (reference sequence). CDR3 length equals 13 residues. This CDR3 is CSALLNPTDTQYF. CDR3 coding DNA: TGCAGTGCTCTCCTCAACCCCACAGATACGCAGTATTTT.

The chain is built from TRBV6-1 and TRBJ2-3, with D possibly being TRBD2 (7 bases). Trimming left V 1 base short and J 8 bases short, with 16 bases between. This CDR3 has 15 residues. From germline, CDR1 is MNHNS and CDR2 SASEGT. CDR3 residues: CASSEEWRGGPTQYF. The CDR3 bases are TGTGCCAGCAGTGAAGAATGGAGGGGGGGCCCTACGCAGTATTTT.

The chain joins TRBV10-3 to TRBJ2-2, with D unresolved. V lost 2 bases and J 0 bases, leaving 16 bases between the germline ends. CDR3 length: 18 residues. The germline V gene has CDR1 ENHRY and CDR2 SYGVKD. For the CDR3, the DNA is TGTGCCATCAGTGAGATTAATCGGTACGACACGAACACCGGGGAGCTGTTTTTT. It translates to CAISEINRYDTNTGELFF.

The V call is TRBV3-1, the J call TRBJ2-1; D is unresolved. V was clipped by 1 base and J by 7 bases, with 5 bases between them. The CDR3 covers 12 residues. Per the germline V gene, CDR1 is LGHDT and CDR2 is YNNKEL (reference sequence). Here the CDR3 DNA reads TGTGCCAGCAGCCAAGGGGATAATGAGCAGTTCTTC. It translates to CASSQGDNEQFF.

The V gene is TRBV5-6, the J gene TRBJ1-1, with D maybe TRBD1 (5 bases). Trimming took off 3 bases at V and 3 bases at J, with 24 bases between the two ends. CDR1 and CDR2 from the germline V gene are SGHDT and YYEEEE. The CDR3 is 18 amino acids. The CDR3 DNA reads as TGTGCCAGCAGCTCGGTGGGTTACGTATGGGGCGGGGACACTGAAGCTTTCTTT. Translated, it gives CASSSVGYVWGGDTEAFF.

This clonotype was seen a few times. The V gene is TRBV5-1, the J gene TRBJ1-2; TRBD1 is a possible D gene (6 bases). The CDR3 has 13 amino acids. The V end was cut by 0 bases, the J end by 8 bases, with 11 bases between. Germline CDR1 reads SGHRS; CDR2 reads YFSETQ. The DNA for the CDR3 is TGCGCCAGCAGCTTGGTGGCAGGGGAGGGCTACACCTTC. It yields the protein CASSLVAGEGYTF.

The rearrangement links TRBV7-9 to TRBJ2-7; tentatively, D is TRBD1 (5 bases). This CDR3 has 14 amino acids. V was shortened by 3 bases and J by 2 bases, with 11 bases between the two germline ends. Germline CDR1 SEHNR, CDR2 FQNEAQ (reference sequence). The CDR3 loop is CASSFQAGPYEQYF. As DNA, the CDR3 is TGTGCCAGCAGCTTTCAGGCAGGGCCCTACGAGCAGTACTTC. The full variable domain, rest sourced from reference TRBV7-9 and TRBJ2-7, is DTGVSQNPRHKITKRGQNVTFRCDPISEHNRLYWYRQTLGQGPEFLTYFQNEAQLEKSRLLSDRFSAERPKGSFSTLEIQRTEQGDSAMYLCASSFQAGPYEQYFGPGTRLTVT.

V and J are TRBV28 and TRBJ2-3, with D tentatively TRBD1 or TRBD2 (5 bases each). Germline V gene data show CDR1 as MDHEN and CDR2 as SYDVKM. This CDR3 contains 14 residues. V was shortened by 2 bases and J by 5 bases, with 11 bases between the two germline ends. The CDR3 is CASSLPRGVDTQYF. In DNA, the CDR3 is TGTGCCAGCAGTTTACCCCGAGGGGTAGATACGCAGTATTTT.

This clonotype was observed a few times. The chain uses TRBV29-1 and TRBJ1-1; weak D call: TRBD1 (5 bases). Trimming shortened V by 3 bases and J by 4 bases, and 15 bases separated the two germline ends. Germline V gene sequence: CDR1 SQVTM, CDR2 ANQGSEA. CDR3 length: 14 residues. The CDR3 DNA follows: TGCAGCGTTGAGGCAGGGAGAGTAGGCACTGAAGCTTTCTTT. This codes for CSVEAGRVGTEAFF.

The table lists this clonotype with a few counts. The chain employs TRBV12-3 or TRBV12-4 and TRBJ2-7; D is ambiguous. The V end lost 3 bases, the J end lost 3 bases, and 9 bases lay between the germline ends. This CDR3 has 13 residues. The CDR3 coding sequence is TGTGCCAGCAGTTTCGATCGAGACTACGAGCAGTACTTC. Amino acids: CASSFDRDYEQYF.

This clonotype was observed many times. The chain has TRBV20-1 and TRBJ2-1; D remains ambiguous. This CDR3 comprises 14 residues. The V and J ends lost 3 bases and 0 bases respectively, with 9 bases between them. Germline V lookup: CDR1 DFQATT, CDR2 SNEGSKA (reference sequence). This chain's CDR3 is CSASGRNSYNEQFF. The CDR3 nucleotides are TGCAGTGCTAGCGGCAGGAACTCCTACAATGAGCAGTTCTTC.

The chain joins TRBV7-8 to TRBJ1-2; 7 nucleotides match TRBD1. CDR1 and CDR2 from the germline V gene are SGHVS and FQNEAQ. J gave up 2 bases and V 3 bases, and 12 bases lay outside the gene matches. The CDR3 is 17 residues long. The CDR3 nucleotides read TGTGCCAGCAGCTTCAGGCGCGGTCGACAGGGCAACTATGGCTACACCTTC. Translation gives CASSFRRGRQGNYGYTF. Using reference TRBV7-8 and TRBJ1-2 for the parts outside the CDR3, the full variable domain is GAGVSQSPRYKVAKRGQDVALRCDPISGHVSLFWYQQALGQGPEFLTYFQNEAQLDKSGLPSDRFFAERPEGSVSTLKIQRTQQEDSAVYLCASSFRRGRQGNYGYTFGSGTRLTVV.

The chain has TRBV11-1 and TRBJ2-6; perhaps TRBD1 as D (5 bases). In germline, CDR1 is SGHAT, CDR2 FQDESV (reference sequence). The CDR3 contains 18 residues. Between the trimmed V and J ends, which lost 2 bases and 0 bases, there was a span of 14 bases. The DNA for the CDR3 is TGTGCCAGCAGCTTACTCTACAGGCCGAGCTCTGGGGCCAACGTCCTGACTTTC. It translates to CASSLLYRPSSGANVLTF.

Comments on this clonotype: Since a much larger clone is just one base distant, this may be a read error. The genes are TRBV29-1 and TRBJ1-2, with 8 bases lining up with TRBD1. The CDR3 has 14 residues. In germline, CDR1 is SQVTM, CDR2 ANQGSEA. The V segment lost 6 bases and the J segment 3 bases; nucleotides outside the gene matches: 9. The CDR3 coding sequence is TGCAGCGTGACAGGGGCCCAGATACACTATGGCTACACCTTC. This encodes CSVTGAQIHYGYTF.

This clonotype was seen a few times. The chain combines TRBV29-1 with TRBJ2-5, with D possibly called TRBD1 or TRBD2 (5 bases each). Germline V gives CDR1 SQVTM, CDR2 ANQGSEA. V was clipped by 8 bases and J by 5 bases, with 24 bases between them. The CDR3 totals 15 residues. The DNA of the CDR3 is TGCAGCATCTACGTCGGGGCCCCCGGGGTCGAGACCCAGTACTTC. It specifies CSIYVGAPGVETQYF. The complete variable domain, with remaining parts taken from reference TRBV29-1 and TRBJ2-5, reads SAVISQKPSRDICQRGTSLTIQCQVDSQVTMMFWYRQQPGQSLTLIATANQGSEATYESGFVIDKFPISRPNLTFSTLTVSNMSPEDSSIYLCSIYVGAPGVETQYFGPGTRLLVL.

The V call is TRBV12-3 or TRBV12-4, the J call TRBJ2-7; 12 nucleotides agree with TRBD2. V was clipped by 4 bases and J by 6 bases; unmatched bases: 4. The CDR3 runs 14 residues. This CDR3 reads CASSWTSGAAEQYF. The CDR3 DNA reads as TGTGCCAGCAGTTGGACTAGCGGGGCTGCCGAGCAGTACTTC.

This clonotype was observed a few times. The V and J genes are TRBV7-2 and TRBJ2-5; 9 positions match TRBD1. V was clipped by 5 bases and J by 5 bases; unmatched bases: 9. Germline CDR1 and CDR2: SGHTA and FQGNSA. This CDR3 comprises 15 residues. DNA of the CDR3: TGTGCCAGCAGCCCAGGGACAGGGAGACGCGAGACCCAGTACTTC. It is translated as CASSPGTGRRETQYF.

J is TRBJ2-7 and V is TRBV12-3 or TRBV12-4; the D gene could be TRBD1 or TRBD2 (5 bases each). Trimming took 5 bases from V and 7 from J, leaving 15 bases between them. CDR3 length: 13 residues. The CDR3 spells CASSPSRDGEQYF. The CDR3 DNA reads TGTGCCAGCAGTCCCTCCCGGGACGGAGAGCAGTACTTC.

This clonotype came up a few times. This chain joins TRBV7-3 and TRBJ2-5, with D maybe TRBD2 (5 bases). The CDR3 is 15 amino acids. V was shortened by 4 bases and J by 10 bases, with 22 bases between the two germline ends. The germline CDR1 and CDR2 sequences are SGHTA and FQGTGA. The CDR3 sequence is CASSSLGASQEYQYF. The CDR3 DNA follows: TGTGCCAGCAGCTCCCTAGGCGCTAGCCAAGAATACCAGTACTTC.

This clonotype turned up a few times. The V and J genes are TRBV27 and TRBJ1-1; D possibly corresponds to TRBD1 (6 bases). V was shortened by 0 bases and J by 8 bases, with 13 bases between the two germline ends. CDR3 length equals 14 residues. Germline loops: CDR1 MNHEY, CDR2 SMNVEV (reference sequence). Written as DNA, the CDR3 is TGTGCCAGCAGTTTATCGGCACAGGGTCCCGAAGCTTTCTTT. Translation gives CASSLSAQGPEAFF.

CDR3 nucleotide sequence: TGTGCCAGCAGAGGGACAGGGGGCACCGGGGAGCTGTTTTTT. It translates to CASRGTGGTGELFF. The rearrangement links TRBV7-9 to TRBJ2-2; 11 bases are shared with TRBD1. Losses at the gene ends were 6 bases for V and 4 bases for J; bases not matched to a gene: 1. The CDR3 is made up of 14 amino acids. Germline V gene data show CDR1 as SEHNR and CDR2 as FQNEAQ (reference sequence).

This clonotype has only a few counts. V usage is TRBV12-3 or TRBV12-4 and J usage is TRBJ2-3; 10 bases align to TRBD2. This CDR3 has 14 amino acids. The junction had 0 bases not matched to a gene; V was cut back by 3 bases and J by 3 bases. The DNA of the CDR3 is TGTGCCAGCAGTTTGGGACTAGCGACAGATACGCAGTATTTT. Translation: CASSLGLATDTQYF.

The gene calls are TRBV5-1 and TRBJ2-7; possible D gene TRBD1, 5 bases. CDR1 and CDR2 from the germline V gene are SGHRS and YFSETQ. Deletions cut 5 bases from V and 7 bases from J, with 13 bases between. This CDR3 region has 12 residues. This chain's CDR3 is CASSQGTPEQYF. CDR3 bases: TGCGCCAGCAGTCAGGGTACTCCGGAGCAGTACTTC.

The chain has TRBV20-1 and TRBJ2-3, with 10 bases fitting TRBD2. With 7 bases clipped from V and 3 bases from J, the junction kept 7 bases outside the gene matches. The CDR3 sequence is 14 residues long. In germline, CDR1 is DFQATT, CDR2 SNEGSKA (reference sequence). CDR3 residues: CSVSSGGGTDTQYF. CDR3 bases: TGCAGTGTGTCTAGCGGGGGAGGGACAGATACGCAGTATTTT.